This T cell receptor beta chain was captured by sequencing in a study of spatial heterogeneity in lung cancer. Across the study: A module score for T cells, taken from matched bulk RNA-seq, correlated strongly with TCR transcript counts in tumor regions.

General study results and limits: Within tumors, counts of expanded alpha and beta TCRs tracked tumor mutation counts.

The time point here: sample taken at primary tumor resection. Untreated early-stage non-small cell lung cancer patients, around 70 in total, were the donors. Whole RNA, which was extracted from tumor, nontumor lung tissue or frozen PBMC, was sequenced without any cell sorting. TCRdb fed the 5' RACE reads into MiXCR, producing one record per CDR3 protein. The sample yields some 6,000 distinct CDR3 sequences, 7.5% to 9.5% seen once. Germline V gives CDR1 MNHNY, CDR2 SVGAGI (reference sequence). V shed 6 bases, J shed 4 bases, and the junction held 8 bases outside the gene matches. This CDR3 region has 14 residues. In its sample, this clonotype ranks as large (0.1 to 1%). The target antigen is unknown.

The V call is TRBV6-6, the J call TRBJ2-7, with 8 bases that match TRBD1. The starting material was lung tumor tissue, obtained at surgery. The receptor was isolated from a female donor with early-stage non-small cell lung cancer. The CDR3: CASRTRDRLYEQYF. Written as DNA, the CDR3 is TGTGCCAGCAGGACCAGGGACAGGCTTTACGAGCAGTACTTC.